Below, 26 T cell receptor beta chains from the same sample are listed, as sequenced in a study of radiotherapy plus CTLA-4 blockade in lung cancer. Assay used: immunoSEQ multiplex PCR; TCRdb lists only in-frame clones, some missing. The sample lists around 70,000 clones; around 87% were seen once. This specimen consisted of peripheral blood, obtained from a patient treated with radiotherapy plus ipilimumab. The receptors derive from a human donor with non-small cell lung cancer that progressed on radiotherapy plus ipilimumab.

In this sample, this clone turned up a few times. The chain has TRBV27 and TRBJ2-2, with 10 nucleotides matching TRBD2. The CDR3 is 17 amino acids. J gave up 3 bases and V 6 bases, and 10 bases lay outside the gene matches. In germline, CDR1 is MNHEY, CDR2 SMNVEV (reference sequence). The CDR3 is CASSQTAGLADTGELFF. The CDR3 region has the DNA TGTGCCAGCAGCCAAACCGCCGGACTAGCGGACACCGGGGAGCTGTTTTTT.

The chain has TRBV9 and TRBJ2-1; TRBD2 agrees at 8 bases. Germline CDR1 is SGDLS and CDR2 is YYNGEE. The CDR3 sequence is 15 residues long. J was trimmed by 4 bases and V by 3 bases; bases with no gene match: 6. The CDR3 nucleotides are TGTGCCAGCAGCGGAGAGCGGGAGCTGTACAATGAGCAGTTCTTC. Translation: CASSGERELYNEQFF.

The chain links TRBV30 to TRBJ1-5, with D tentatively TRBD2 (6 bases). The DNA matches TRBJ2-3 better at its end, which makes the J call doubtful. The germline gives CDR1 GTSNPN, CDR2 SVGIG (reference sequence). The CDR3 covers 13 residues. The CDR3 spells CAGGVSRNQPQYF. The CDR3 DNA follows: TGTGCCGGCGGGGTCAGCCGCAATCAGCCCCAGTATTTT.

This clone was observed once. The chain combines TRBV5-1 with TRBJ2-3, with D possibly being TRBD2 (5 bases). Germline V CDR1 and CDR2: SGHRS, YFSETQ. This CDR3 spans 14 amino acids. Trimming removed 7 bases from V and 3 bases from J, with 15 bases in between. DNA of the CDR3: TGCGCCAGCGGGGTTGGTGGGAGAACAGATACGCAGTATTTT. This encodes CASGVGGRTDTQYF.

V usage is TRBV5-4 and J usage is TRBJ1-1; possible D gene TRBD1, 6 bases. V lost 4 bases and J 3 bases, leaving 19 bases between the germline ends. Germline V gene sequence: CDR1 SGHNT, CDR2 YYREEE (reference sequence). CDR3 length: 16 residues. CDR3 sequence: CASSTKGGGGHTEAFF. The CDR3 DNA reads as TGTGCCAGCAGCACAAAAGGGGGGGGAGGGCACACTGAAGCTTTCTTT.

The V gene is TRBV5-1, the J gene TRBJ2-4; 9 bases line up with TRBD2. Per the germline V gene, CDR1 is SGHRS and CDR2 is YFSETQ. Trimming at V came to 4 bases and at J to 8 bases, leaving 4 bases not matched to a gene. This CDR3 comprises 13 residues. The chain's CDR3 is CASSAGGGDIQYF. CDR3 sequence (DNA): TGCGCCAGCAGCGCGGGAGGGGGAGACATTCAGTACTTC.

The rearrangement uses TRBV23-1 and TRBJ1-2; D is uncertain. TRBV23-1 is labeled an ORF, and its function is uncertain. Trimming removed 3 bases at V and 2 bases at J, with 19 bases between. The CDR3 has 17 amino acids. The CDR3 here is CASSQGRLRRKNYGYTF. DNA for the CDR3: TGCGCCAGCAGTCAGGGTAGGCTACGCAGAAAGAACTATGGCTACACCTTC.

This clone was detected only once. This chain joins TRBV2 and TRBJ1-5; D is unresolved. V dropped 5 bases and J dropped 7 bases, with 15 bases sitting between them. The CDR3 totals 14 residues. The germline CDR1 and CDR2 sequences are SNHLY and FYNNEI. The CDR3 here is CASSSYPDGQPQHF. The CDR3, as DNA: TGTGCCAGCAGTTCCTACCCGGATGGGCAGCCCCAGCATTTT.

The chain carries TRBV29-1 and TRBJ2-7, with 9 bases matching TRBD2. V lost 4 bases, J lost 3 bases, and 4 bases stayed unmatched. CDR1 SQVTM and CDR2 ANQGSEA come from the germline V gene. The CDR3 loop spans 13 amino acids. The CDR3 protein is CSVVGLASYEQYF. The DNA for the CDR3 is TGCAGCGTTGTTGGACTAGCGAGCTACGAGCAGTACTTC.

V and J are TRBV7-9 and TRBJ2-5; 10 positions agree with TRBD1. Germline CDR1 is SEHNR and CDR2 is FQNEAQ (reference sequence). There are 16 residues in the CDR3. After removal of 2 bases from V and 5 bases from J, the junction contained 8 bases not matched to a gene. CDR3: CASSLLDRGRFETQYF. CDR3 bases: TGTGCCAGCAGCTTACTCGACAGGGGGCGCTTTGAGACCCAGTACTTC. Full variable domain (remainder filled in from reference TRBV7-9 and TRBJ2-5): DTGVSQNPRHKITKRGQNVTFRCDPISEHNRLYWYRQTLGQGPEFLTYFQNEAQLEKSRLLSDRFSAERPKGSFSTLEIQRTEQGDSAMYLCASSLLDRGRFETQYFGPGTRLLVL.

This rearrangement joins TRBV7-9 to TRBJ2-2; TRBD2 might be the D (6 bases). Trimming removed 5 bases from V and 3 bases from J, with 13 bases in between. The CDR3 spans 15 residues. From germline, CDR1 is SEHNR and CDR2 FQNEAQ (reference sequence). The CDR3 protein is CASSPGGPDTGELFF. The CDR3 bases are TGTGCCAGCAGCCCAGGAGGGCCGGACACCGGGGAGCTGTTTTTT.

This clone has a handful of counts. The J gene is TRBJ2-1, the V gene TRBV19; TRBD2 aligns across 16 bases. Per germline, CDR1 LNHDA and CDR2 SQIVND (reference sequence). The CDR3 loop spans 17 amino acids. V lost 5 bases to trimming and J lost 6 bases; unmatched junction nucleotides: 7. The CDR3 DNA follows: TGTGCCAGTAGTTTTGATGGGACTAGCGGGAGGGCCAATGAGCAGTTCTTC. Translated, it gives CASSFDGTSGRANEQFF.

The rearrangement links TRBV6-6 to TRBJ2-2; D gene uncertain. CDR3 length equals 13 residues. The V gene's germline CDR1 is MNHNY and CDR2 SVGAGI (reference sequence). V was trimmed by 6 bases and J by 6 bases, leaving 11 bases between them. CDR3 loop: CASSQHASGELFF. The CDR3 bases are TGTGCCAGCAGCCAACACGCCTCCGGGGAGCTGTTTTTT.

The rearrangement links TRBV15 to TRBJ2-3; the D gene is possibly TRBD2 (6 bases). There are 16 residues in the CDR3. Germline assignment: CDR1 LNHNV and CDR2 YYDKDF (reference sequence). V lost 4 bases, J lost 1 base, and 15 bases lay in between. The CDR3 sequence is CATSIRDFPGTDTQYF. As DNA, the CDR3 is TGTGCCACCAGCATTCGGGACTTCCCAGGCACAGATACGCAGTATTTT.

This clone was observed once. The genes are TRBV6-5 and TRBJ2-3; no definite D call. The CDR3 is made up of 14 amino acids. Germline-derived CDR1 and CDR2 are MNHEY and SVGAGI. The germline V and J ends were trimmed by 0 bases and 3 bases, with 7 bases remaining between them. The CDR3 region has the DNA TGTGCCAGCAGTTACTCGAGCCGGACAGATACGCAGTATTTT. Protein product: CASSYSSRTDTQYF.

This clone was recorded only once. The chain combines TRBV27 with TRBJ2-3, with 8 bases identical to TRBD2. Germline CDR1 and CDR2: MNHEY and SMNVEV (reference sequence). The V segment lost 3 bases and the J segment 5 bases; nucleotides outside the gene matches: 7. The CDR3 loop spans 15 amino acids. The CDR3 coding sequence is TGTGCCAGCAGTTTCGACGGGAGGGCCGTAGATACGCAGTATTTT. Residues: CASSFDGRAVDTQYF.

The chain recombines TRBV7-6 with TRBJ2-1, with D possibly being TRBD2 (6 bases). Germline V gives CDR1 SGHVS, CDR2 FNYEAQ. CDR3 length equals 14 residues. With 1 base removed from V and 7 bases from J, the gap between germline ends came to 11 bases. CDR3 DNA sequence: TGTGCCAGCAGCTTAGACGGGAGCTGGAATGAGCAGTTCTTC. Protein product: CASSLDGSWNEQFF.

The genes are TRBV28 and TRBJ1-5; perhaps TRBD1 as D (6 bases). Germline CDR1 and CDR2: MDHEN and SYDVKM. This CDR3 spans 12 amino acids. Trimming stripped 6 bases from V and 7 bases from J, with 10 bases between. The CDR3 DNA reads TGTGCCAGCAGCCCTGACAGGCAGCCCCAGCATTTT. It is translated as CASSPDRQPQHF.

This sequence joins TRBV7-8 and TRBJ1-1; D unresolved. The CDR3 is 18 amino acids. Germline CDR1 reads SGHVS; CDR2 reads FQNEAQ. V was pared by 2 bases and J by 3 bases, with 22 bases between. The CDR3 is CASSLPLYGGGRDTEAFF. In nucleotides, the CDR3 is TGTGCCAGCAGCTTACCTCTCTACGGTGGCGGTAGGGACACTGAAGCTTTCTTT.

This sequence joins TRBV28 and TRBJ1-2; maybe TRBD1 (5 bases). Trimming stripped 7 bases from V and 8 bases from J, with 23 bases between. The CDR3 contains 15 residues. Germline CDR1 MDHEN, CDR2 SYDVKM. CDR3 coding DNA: TGTGCCAGCAACTTCCGGGACGTCGGTGGCGGGGGCTACACCTTC. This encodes CASNFRDVGGGGYTF.

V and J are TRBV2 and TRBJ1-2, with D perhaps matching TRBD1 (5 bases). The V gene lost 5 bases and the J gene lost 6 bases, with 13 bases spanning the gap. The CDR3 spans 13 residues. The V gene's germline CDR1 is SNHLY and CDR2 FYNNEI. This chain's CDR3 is CASSTGTGDGYTF. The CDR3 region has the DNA TGTGCCAGCAGTACCGGGACGGGGGATGGCTACACCTTC.

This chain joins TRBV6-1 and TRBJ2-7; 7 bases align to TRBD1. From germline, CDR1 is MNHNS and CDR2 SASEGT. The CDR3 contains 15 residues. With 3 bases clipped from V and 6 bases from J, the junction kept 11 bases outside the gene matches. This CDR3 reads CASSDTVWTGREQYF. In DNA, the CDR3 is TGTGCCAGCAGTGACACGGTTTGGACAGGCCGCGAGCAGTACTTC.

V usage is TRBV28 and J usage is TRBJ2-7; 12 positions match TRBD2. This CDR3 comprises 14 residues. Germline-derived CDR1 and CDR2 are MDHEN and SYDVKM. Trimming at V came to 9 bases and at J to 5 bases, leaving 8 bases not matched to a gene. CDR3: CASTRTSGTNEQYF. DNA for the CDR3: TGTGCCAGTACTAGGACTAGCGGGACAAACGAGCAGTACTTC.

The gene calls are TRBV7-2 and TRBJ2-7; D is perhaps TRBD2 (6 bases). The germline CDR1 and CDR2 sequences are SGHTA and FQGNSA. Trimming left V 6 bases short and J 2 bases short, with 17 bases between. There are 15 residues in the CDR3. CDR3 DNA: TGTGCCAGCAGGCAACTCGGGACTCTAGCCTACGAGCAGTACGTC. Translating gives CASRQLGTLAYEQYV.

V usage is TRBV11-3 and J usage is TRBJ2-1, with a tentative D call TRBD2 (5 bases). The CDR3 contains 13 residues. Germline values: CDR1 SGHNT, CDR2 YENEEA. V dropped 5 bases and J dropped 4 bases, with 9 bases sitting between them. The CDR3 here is CASSPREYNEQFF. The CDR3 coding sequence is TGTGCCAGCAGCCCGAGGGAGTACAATGAGCAGTTCTTC.

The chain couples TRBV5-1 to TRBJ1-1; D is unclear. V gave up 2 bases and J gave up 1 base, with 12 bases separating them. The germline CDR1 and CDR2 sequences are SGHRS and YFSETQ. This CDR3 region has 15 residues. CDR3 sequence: CASSLRAGGNTEAFF. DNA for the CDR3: TGCGCCAGCAGCTTAAGGGCAGGCGGGAACACTGAAGCTTTCTTT.